These T cell receptor beta chains were read from a single sample in a study of T cells after yellow fever vaccination. TCRdb itself ran the 5' RACE reads through MiXCR, one entry per CDR3 protein. Found here are over 250,000 distinct CDR3 sequences, 5.2% of them singletons; the top ten hold 2.5% to 4%. Sequencing was performed on CD4+ T cells sorted from PBMCs, taken on the day of the yellow fever booster vaccination. The receptors here all came from a man aged 18 to 29 who received the YFV17D yellow fever vaccine. Both conserved end residues are part of each CDR3. D genes are given only for firm matches. The size entry is marked missing in some rows and otherwise reads once, few, many or a size class.

CASSQDRVITNTGELFF TGCGCCAGCAGCCAAGACAGGGTAATTACGAACACCGGGGAGCTGTTTTTT . TRBV4-1 17 TRBJ2-2 .
CASSRDNEKLFF TGTGCCAGCTCACGGGATAATGAAAAACTGTTTTTT few TRBV18 12 TRBJ1-4 .
CASSTDRIRGTEAFF TGCGCCAGCAGCACGGACAGGATTCGTGGCACTGAAGCTTTCTTT many TRBV5-1 15 TRBJ1-1 TRBD1
CASSFLEVDTQYF TGCGCCAGCAGCTTCTTGGAGGTAGATACGCAGTATTTT many TRBV5-1 13 TRBJ2-3 .
CASIGGGEKLFF TGTGCCAGCATAGGAGGTGGCGAAAAACTGTTTTTT . TRBV2 12 TRBJ1-4 .
CASSLRTGGNTIYF TGCGCCAGCAGCTTAAGGACGGGGGGAAACACCATATATTTT many TRBV5-1 14 TRBJ1-3 .
CASTPTLGNTQYF TGTGCCAGCACTCCCACTCTCGGCAATACGCAGTATTTT few TRBV6-1 13 TRBJ2-3 .
CASSFGFTDTQYF TGTGCCAGCAGCTTTGGGTTTACAGATACGCAGTATTTT . TRBV7-2 13 TRBJ2-3 .
CASSWGTSPYEQYF TGTGCCAGCAGCTGGGGCACTAGTCCCTACGAGCAGTACTTC many TRBV7-9 14 TRBJ2-7 .
CSAPRTGPNEQFF TGCAGTGCTCCTAGGACAGGGCCAAATGAGCAGTTCTTC . TRBV20-1 13 TRBJ2-1 TRBD1
CASSSGQRLALGNEQFF TGCGCCAGCAGTTCGGGGCAACGGTTGGCGCTGGGGAATGAGCAGTTCTTC many TRBV5-1 17 TRBJ2-1 .
CASSPVSTDTQYF TGTGCCAGCTCACCTGTGAGCACAGATACGCAGTATTTT few TRBV18 13 TRBJ2-3 .
CATSEDRYNEQFF TGTGCCACCAGTGAGGACAGGTACAATGAGCAGTTCTTC many TRBV24-1 13 TRBJ2-1 TRBD1
CASSLDVVFTGELFF TGTGCCAGCAGCTTAGATGTTGTTTTCACCGGGGAGCTGTTTTTT once TRBV7-9 15 TRBJ2-2 .
CASSSRATSEAFF TGTGCCAGCAGCTCCCGGGCAACTAGTGAAGCTTTCTTT . TRBV13 13 TRBJ1-1 .
CASSQFKGWGETQYF TGCGCCAGCAGCCAATTTAAGGGGTGGGGAGAGACCCAGTACTTC . TRBV4-1 15 TRBJ2-5 .
CASSLEGLGMLYNEQFF TGTGCCAGCAGCTTAGAGGGGTTGGGGATGCTGTACAATGAGCAGTTCTTC few TRBV11-1 17 TRBJ2-1 .
CASSQVLPTDTQYF TGCGCCAGCAGCCAAGTTCTACCCACAGATACGCAGTATTTT . TRBV4-1 14 TRBJ2-3 .
CASSLAGEHYGYTF TGCGCCAGCAGCTTGGCGGGGGAACATTATGGCTACACCTTC few TRBV5-1 14 TRBJ1-2 .
CASSQDGRGPRGTQYF TGTGCCAGCAGCCAAGATGGCAGGGGACCCAGGGGGACCCAGTACTTC . TRBV14 16 TRBJ2-5 .
CASQDPNTEAFF TGTGCCAGCCAAGACCCCAACACTGAAGCTTTCTTT many TRBV6-5 12 TRBJ1-1 .
CSARDGKNTEAFF TGCAGTGCTAGAGATGGGAAGAACACTGAAGCTTTCTTT many TRBV20-1 13 TRBJ1-1 .
CASSYSRGTVNSPLHF TGTGCCAGCAGTTATAGTCGCGGGACGGTTAATTCACCCCTCCACTTT few TRBV6-5 16 TRBJ1-6 .
CASSERGGTYNSPLHF TGTGCCAGCAGTGAACGCGGAGGAACATATAATTCACCCCTCCACTTT many TRBV2 16 TRBJ1-6 .
CASSPGTTTNTEAFF TGTGCCAGCAGCCCCGGGACAACGACGAACACTGAAGCTTTCTTT many TRBV12-3/TRBV12-4 15 TRBJ1-1 .
CASNINPRALSYGYTF TGTGCCAGCAATATAAACCCGCGGGCGCTGAGTTATGGCTACACCTTC many TRBV7-9 16 TRBJ1-2 .
CASGLVLEGIFYNSPLHF TGTGCTAGTGGTTTGGTACTGGAGGGAATTTTCTATAATTCACCCCTCCACTTT few TRBV12-5 18 TRBJ1-6 .
CASSQTGGNSPLHF TGTGCCAGCAGTCAGACAGGGGGCAATTCACCCCTCCACTTT many TRBV12-3/TRBV12-4 14 TRBJ1-6 TRBD1
CASSLSPAGGPTGELFF TGTGCCAGCAGCTTATCTCCAGCGGGGGGGCCTACTGGGGAGCTGTTTTTT . TRBV11-2 17 TRBJ2-2 TRBD2
CASSPRLAGAQGTGELFF TGTGCCAGCAGTCCCCGACTAGCGGGGGCCCAGGGAACCGGGGAGCTGTTTTTT . TRBV6-5 18 TRBJ2-2 TRBD2
CSASRTRSAGELFF TGCAGTGCTAGCCGGACCCGGAGCGCCGGGGAGCTGTTTTTT few TRBV20-1 14 TRBJ2-2 .
CSATGQPGATDTQYF TGCAGTGCGACAGGACAGCCCGGGGCCACAGATACGCAGTATTTT few TRBV20-1 15 TRBJ2-3 .
CASSRAPSLYEQYF TGTGCCAGCAGCCGAGCTCCCTCCCTCTACGAGCAGTACTTC few TRBV12-3/TRBV12-4 14 TRBJ2-7 .
CASSLTVEQETQYF TGTGCCAGCAGCTTAACGGTGGAGCAAGAGACCCAGTACTTC few TRBV7-7 14 TRBJ2-5 .
CASSLNAWTSTDTQYF TGTGCCAGCAGCTTAAACGCCTGGACATCCACAGATACGCAGTATTTT few TRBV7-2 16 TRBJ2-3 .